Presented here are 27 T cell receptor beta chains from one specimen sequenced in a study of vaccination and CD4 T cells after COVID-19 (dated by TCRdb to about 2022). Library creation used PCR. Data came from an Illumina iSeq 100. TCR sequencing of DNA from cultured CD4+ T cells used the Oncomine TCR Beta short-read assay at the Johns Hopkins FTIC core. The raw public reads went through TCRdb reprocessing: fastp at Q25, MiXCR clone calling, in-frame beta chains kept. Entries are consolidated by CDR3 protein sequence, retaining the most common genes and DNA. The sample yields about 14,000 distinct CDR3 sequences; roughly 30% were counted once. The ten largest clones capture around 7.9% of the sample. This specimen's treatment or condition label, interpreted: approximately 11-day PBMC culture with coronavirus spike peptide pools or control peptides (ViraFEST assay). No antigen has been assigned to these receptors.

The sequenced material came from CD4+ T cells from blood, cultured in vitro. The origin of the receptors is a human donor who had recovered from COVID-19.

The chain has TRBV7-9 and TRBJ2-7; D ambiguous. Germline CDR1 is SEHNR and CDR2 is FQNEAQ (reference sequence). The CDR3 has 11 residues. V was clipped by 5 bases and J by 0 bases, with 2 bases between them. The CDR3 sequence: CASSVSYEQYF. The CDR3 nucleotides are TGTGCCAGCAGCGTCTCCTACGAGCAGTACTTC.

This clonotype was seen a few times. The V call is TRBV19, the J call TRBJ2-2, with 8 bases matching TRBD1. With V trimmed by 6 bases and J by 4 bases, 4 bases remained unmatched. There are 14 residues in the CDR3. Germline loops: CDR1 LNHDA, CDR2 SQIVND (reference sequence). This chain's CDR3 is CASRMGQATGELFF. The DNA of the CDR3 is TGTGCCAGTAGAATGGGACAGGCCACCGGGGAGCTGTTTTTT.

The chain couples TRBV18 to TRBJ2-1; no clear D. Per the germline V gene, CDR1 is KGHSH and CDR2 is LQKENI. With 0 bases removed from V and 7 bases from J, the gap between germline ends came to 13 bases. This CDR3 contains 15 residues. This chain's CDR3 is CASSPPGTAGNEQFF. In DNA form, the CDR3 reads TGTGCCAGCTCACCACCGGGTACCGCCGGGAATGAGCAGTTCTTC.

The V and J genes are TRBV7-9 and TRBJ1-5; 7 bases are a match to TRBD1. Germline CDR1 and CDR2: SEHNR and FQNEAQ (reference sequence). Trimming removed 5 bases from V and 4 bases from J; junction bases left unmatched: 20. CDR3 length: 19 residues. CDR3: CASSPGWDSLREVNQPQHF. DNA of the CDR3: TGTGCCAGCAGCCCCGGTTGGGACAGTTTGCGGGAAGTTAATCAGCCCCAGCATTTT.

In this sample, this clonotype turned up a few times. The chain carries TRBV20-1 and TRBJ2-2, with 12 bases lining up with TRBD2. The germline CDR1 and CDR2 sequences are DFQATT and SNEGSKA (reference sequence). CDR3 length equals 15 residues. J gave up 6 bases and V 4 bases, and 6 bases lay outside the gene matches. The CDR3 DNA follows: TGCAGTGCTACGAGACTAGCGGGGGTATCCGGGGAGCTGTTTTTT. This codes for CSATRLAGVSGELFF.

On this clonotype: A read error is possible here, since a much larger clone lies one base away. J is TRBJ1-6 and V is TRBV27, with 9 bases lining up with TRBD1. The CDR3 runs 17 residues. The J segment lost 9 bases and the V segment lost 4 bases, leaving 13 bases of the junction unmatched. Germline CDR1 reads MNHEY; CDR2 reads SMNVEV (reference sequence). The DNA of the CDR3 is TGTGCCAGCAGTTCAGGGGGAGTGAGACAGGGGGGTTCACCCCTCCACTTT. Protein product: CASSSGGVRQGGSPLHF.

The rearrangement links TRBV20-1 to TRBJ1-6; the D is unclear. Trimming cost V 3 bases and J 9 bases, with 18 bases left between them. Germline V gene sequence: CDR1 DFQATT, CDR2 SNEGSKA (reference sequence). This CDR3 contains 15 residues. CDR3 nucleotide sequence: TGCAGTGCTAGTCCCGGCGGCCTGGTGGCTTCACCCCTCCACTTT. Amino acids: CSASPGGLVASPLHF.

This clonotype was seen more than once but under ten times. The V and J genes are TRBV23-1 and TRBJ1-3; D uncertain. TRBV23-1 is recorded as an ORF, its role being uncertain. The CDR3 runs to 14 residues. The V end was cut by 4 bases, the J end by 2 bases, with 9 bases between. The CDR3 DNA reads TGCGCCAGCAGTCCGACTCAGACTGGAAACACCATATATTTT. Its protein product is CASSPTQTGNTIYF.

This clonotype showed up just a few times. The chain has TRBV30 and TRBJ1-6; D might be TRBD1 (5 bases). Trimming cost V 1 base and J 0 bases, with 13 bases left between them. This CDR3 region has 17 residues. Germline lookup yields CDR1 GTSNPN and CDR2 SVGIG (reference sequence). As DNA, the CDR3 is TGTGCCTGGAGTGAACAGGTCACGAGCTCCTATAATTCACCCCTCCACTTT. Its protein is CAWSEQVTSSYNSPLHF.

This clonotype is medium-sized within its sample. The CDR3 sequence: CASSPRGGSGTEAFF. In nucleotides, the CDR3 is TGTGCCAGCAGCCCCCGAGGGGGGTCAGGGACTGAAGCTTTCTTT. This rearrangement joins TRBV7-8 to TRBJ1-1; perhaps TRBD1 as D (6 bases). Germline values: CDR1 SGHVS, CDR2 FQNEAQ. Trimming removed 5 bases at V and 5 bases at J, with 18 bases between. The CDR3 runs 15 residues.

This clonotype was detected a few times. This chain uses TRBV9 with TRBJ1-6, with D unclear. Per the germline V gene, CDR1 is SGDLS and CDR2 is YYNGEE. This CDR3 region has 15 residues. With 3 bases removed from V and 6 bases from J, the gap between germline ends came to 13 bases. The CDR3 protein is CASSEGPAPNSPLHF. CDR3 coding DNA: TGTGCCAGCAGCGAGGGCCCAGCACCTAATTCACCCCTCCACTTT.

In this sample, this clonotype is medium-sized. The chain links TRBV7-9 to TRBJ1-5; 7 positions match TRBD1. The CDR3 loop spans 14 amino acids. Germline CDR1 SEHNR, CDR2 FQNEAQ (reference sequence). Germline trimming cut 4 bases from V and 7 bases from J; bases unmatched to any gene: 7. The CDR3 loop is CASSSGQRGQPQHF. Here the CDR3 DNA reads TGTGCCAGCAGCTCGGGACAGCGTGGGCAGCCCCAGCATTTT.

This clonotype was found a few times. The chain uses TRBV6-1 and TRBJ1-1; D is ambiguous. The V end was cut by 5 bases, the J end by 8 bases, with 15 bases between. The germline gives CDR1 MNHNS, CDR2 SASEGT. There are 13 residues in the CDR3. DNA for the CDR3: TGTGCCAGCAGTCTGGAGGGAGGCCAGGAAGCTTTCTTT. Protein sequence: CASSLEGGQEAFF.

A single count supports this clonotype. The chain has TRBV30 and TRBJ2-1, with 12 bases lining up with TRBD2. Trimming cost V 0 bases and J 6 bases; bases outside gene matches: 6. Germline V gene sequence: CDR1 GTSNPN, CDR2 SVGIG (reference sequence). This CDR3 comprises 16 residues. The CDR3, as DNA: TGTGCCTGGAGTGTAACTAGCGGGGGGTTTAGCAATGAGCAGTTCTTC. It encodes CAWSVTSGGFSNEQFF.

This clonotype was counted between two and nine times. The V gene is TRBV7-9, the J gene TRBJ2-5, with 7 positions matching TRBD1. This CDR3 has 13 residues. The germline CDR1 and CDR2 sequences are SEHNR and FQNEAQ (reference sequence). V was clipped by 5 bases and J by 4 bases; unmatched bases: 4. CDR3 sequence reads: CASSTTGRETQYF. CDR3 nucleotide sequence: TGTGCCAGCAGCACGACAGGGAGAGAGACCCAGTACTTC.

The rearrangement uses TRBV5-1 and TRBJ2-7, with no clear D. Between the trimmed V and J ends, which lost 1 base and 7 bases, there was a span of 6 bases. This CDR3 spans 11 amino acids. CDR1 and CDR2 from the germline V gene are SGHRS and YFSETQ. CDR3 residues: CASSLFGEQYF. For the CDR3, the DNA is TGCGCCAGCAGCTTGTTCGGGGAGCAGTACTTC.

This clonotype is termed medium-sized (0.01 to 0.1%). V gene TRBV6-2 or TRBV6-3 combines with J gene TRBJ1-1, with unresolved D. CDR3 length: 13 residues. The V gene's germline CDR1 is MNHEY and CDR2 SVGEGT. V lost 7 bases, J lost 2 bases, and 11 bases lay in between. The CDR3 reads CASITPVNTEAFF. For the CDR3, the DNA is TGTGCCAGCATCACGCCCGTTAACACTGAAGCTTTCTTT.

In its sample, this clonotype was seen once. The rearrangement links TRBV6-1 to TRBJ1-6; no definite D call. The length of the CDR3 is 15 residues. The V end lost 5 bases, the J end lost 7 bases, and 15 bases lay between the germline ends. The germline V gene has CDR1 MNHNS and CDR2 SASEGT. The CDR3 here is CASSINRVSNSPLHF. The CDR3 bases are TGTGCCAGCAGTATAAACCGGGTCAGCAATTCACCCCTCCACTTT.

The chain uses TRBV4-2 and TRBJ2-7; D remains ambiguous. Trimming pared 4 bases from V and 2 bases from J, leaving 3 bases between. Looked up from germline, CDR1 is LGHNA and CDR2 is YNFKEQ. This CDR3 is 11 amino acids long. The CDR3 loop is CASSRAYEQYF. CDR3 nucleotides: TGTGCCAGCAGCCGAGCCTACGAGCAGTACTTC.

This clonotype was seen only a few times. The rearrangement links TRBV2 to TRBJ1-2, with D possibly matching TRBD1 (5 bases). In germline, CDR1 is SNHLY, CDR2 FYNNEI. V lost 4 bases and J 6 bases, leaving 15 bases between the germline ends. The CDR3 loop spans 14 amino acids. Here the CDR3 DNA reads TGTGCCAGCAGTGGGACCGGGACCGTTAATGGCTACACCTTC. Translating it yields CASSGTGTVNGYTF.

The chain's CDR3 is CASSSRAQETQYF. The DNA of the CDR3 is TGTGCCAGCAGCTCCAGAGCCCAAGAGACCCAGTACTTC. This rearrangement joins TRBV5-4 to TRBJ2-5; D is undetermined. The CDR3 consists of 13 residues. The germline CDR1 and CDR2 sequences are SGHNT and YYREEE (reference sequence). The V end was cut by 3 bases, the J end by 1 base, with 7 bases between. Looking up the rest from reference TRBV5-4 and TRBJ2-5 gives the full variable domain: ETGVTQSPTHLIKTRGQQVTLRCSSQSGHNTVSWYQQALGQGPQFIFQYYREEENGRGNFPPRFSGLQFPNYSSELNVNALELDDSALYLCASSSRAQETQYFGPGTRLLVL.

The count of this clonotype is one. The CDR3 is CASSVSTANSPLHF. In DNA, the CDR3 is TGTGCCAGCAGCGTAAGCACGGCAAATTCACCCCTCCACTTT. This chain joins TRBV9 and TRBJ1-6; the D is unclear. Germline loops: CDR1 SGDLS, CDR2 YYNGEE. Between the trimmed V and J ends, which lost 1 base and 7 bases, there was a span of 9 bases. The CDR3 extends over 14 amino acids. Based on the CDR3 plus reference TRBV9 and TRBJ1-6, the full variable domain is DSGVTQTPKHLITATGQRVTLRCSPRSGDLSVYWYQQSLDQGLQFLIQYYNGEERAKGNILERFSAQQFPDLHSELNLSSLELGDSALYFCASSVSTANSPLHFGNGTRLTVT.

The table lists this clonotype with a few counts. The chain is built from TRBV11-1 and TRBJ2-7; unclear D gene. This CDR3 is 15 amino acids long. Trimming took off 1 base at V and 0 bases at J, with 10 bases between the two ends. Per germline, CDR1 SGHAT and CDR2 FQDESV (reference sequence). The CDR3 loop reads CASSLDHGFSYEQYF. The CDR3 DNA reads TGTGCCAGCAGCTTAGATCACGGTTTCTCCTACGAGCAGTACTTC.

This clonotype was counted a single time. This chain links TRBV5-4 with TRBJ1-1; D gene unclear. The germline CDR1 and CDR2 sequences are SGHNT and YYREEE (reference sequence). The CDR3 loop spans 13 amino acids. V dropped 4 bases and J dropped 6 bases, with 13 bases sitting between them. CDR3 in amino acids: CASSPIPRAEAFF. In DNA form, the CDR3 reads TGTGCCAGCAGCCCAATTCCTCGGGCTGAAGCTTTCTTT.

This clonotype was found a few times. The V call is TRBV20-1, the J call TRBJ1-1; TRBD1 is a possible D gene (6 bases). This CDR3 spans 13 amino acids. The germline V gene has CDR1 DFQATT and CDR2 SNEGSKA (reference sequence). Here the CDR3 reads CRVQGISETEAFF. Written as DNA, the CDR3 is TGCAGAGTCCAGGGGATTTCGGAGACTGAAGCTTTCTTT.

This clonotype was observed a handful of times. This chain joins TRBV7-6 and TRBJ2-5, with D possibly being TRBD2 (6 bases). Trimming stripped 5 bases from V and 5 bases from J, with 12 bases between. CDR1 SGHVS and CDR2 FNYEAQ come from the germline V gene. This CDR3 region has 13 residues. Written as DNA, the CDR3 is TGTGCCAGCAGCCCCGTGACTAGGGAGACCCAGTACTTC. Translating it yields CASSPVTRETQYF. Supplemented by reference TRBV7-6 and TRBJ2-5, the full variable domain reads GAGVSQSPRYKVTKRGQDVALRCDPISGHVSLYWYRQALGQGPEFLTYFNYEAQQDKSGLPNDRFSAERPEGSISTLTIQRTEQRDSAMYRCASSPVTRETQYFGPGTRLLVL.

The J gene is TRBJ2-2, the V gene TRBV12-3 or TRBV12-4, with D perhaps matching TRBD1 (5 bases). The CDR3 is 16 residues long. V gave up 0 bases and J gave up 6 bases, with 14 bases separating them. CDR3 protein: CASSLALTQGSGELFF. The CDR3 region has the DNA TGTGCCAGCAGTTTAGCCCTAACCCAGGGATCCGGGGAGCTGTTTTTT.